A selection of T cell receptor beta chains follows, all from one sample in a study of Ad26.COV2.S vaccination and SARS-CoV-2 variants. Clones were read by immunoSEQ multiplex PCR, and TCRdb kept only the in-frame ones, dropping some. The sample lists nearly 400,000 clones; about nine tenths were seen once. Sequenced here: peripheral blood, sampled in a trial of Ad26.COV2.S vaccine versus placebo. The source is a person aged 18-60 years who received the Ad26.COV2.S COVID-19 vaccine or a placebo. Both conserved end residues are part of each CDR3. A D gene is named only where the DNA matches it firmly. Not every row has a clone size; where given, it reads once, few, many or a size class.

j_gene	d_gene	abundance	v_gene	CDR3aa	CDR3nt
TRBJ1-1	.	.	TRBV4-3	CASSQDTPFTEAFF	TGCGCCAGCAGCCAAGACACACCGTTCACTGAAGCTTTCTTT
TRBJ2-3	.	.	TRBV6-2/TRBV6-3	CASSYSAQSQGEDTQYF	TGTGCCAGCAGTTACTCCGCCCAGAGTCAAGGTGAAGATACGCAGTATTTT
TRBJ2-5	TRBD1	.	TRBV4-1	CASSQAATGEETQYF	TGCGCCAGCAGCCAAGCAGCGACAGGGGAGGAGACCCAGTACTTC
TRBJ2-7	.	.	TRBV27	CASSYGSRVYEQYF	TGTGCCAGCAGTTACGGGAGCCGGGTCTACGAGCAGTACTTC
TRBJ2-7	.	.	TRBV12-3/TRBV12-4	CASSSGREQYF	TGTGCCAGCAGTAGTGGACGGGAGCAGTACTTC
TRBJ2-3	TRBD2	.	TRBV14	CASSQGTRRTDTQYF	TGTGCCAGCAGCCAAGGGACTAGACGCACAGATACGCAGTATTTT
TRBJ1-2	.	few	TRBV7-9	CASSLWADYGYTF	TGTGCCAGCAGCTTATGGGCTGACTATGGCTACACCTTC
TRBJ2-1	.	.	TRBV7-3	CASSLGDRVYNEQFF	TGTGCCAGCAGCTTAGGGGATCGAGTCTACAATGAGCAGTTCTTC
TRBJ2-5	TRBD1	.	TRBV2	CASSKGQRQETQYF	TGTGCCAGCAGCAAGGGACAGCGACAAGAGACCCAGTACTTC
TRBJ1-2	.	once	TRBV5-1	CASQTSSGRQSGYTF	TGCGCCAGCCAAACATCTTCGGGGAGGCAGTCTGGCTACACCTTC
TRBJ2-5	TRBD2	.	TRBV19	CASRMGGPQETQYF	TGTGCCAGCCGTATGGGAGGGCCCCAAGAGACCCAGTACTTC
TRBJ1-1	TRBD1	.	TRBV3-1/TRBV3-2	CASSRGRGPAFF	TGTGCCAGCAGCCGAGGGAGGGGGCCTGCTTTCTTT
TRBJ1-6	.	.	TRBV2	CASRSPVGGSPLHF	TGTGCCAGCCGATCTCCCGTCGGGGGTTCACCCCTCCACTTT
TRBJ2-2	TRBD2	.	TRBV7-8	CASSHQREDTGELFF	TGTGCCAGCAGCCACCAGCGGGAGGACACCGGGGAGCTGTTTTTT
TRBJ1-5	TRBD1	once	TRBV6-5	CAGAHRGNNQPQHF	TGTGCCGGCGCGCACAGGGGTAACAATCAGCCCCAGCATTTT
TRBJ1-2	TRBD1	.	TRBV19	CASSSSGTVTGYTF	TGTGCCAGTAGCTCTTCCGGGACAGTGACCGGCTACACCTTC
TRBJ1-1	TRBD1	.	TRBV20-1	CSASGAGQTSQF	TGCAGTGCTAGTGGGGCGGGACAGACGTCGCAATTT
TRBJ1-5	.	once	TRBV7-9	CASSLQGMEPQHF	TGTGCCAGCAGCTTACAGGGGATGGAGCCCCAGCATTTT
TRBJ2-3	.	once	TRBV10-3	CAISAVWGEQYF	TGTGCCATCAGTGCGGTTTGGGGAGAGCAGTATTTT
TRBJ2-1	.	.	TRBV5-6	CASSLGGYLESYEQFF	TGTGCCAGCAGCTTGGGGGGCTACCTTGAGTCTTATGAGCAGTTCTTC
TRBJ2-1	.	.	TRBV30	CAWSVPGRRDEQFF	TGTGCCTGGAGTGTACCCGGACGGCGGGATGAGCAGTTCTTC
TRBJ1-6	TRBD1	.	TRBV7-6	CASSLGGQGANSPLHF	TGTGCCAGCAGCTTAGGGGGACAGGGGGCGAATTCACCCCTCCACTTT
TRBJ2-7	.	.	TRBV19	CASSTQGVQYF	TGTGCCAGTAGTACGCAGGGTGTGCAGTACTTC
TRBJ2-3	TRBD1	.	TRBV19	CASRGQGKDTQYF	TGTGCCAGTAGAGGACAGGGGAAGGATACGCAGTATTTT
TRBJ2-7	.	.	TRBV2	CASSVEGGGEQYF	TGTGCCAGCAGTGTAGAAGGGGGGGGCGAGCAGTACTTC
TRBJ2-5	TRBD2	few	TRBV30	CAWSVGVAGVRETQYF	TGTGCCTGGAGTGTAGGGGTCGCGGGAGTAAGGGAGACCCAGTACTTC
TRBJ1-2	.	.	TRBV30	CAWSGSPQLNGYTF	TGTGCCTGGAGTGGATCCCCCCAGTTGAATGGCTACACCTTC
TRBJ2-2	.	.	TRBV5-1	CASSLNANTGELFF	TGCGCCAGCAGCTTGAACGCGAACACCGGGGAGCTGTTTTTT
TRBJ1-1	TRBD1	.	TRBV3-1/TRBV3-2	CASSQYRGNTEAFF	TGTGCCAGCAGCCAATACAGGGGGAACACTGAAGCTTTCTTT
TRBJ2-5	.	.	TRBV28	CASSLGRLQETQYF	TGTGCCAGCAGTCTAGGCAGGCTGCAAGAGACCCAGTACTTC
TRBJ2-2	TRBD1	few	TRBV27	CASSDRGPGELFF	TGTGCCAGCAGCGACAGGGGGCCCGGGGAGCTGTTTTTT
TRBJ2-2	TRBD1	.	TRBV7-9	CASSLDRVDTGELFF	TGTGCCAGCAGCTTGGACAGGGTTGACACCGGGGAGCTGTTTTTT